In this sample, the clone carrying this T cell receptor beta chain turned up once. Its specificity is unknown. Time point meaning: newly diagnosed, previously untreated cHL patient sample. The study compared against PBMCs from newly diagnosed, untreated classical Hodgkin lymphoma. This specimen belongs to a study of PD-1 blockade in classical Hodgkin lymphoma. Assay: immunoSEQ multiplex PCR; the TCRdb copy retains only in-frame clones and omits some. The sample holds fewer than 35,000 clones; roughly nine tenths are singletons and the top ten take under 4%. Study-wide results and caveats: Before treatment, TCR diversity in newly diagnosed patients was reportedly lower than in healthy donors. Differences between repertoires have undefined causes, possibly disease activity or prior therapy.

Material for sequencing was peripheral blood mononuclear cells (PBMCs). This sequence originates from a human donor with classical Hodgkin lymphoma.

The DNA for the CDR3 is TGTGCCATCAGTGAACTGGAGACCCAGTACTTC. It encodes CAISELETQYF. This chain connects TRBV10-3 to TRBJ2-5; D gene unclear. V lost 3 bases to trimming and J lost 5 bases, with 4 bases between them. Looked up from germline, CDR1 is ENHRY and CDR2 is SYGVKD. The CDR3 is 11 amino acids.